Below, 11 T cell receptor beta chains from the same sample are listed, as sequenced in a study of T-cell memory formation after mild COVID-19. TCRdb reprocessed the 5' RACE reads with MiXCR, giving one entry per CDR3 protein. Among around 390,000 distinct CDR3 sequences listed, 15% to 20% were seen once. Sequenced input: PBMCs or a T cell subset sorted from them (not recorded which). The receptors stem from a man in his late teens or twenties who had mild COVID-19 (a few samples of this study predate the infection). Cell type and time point are not known.

The sample holds a few counts of this clonotype. The chain employs TRBV4-1 and TRBJ2-3, with TRBD2 matching 15 bases. Unmatched junction bases numbered 1, after V lost 1 base and J lost 5 bases. The CDR3 is made up of 16 amino acids. Looked up from germline, CDR1 is MGHRA and CDR2 is YSYEKL. The CDR3 coding sequence is TGCGCCAGCAGCCAAGGGGGACTAGCGGGGGGAGATACGCAGTATTTT. Translating it yields CASSQGGLAGGDTQYF.

In this sample, this clonotype turned up a few times. The gene calls are TRBV3-1 and TRBJ1-5; possible D gene TRBD1, 6 bases. This CDR3 is built from 15 residues. Germline-derived CDR1 and CDR2 are LGHDT and YNNKEL (reference sequence). The V gene lost 0 bases and the J gene lost 5 bases, with 11 bases spanning the gap. CDR3 coding DNA: TGTGCCAGCAGCCAAGATCAGACAGGCTATCAGCCCCAGCATTTT. Its translation: CASSQDQTGYQPQHF. Based on the CDR3 plus reference TRBV3-1 and TRBJ1-5, the full variable domain is DTAVSQTPKYLVTQMGNDKSIKCEQNLGHDTMYWYKQDSKKFLKIMFSYNNKELIINETVPNRFSPKSPDKAHLNLHINSLELGDSAVYFCASSQDQTGYQPQHFGDGTRLSIL.

This rearrangement joins TRBV14 to TRBJ2-1; 8 nucleotides match TRBD2. Germline V CDR1 and CDR2: SGHDN, FVKESK. Losses at the gene ends were 4 bases for V and 10 bases for J; bases not matched to a gene: 15. CDR3 length equals 16 residues. The CDR3 sequence: CASSPPGLGKSREQFF. In DNA, the CDR3 is TGTGCCAGCAGCCCGCCGGGACTAGGGAAATCTAGGGAGCAGTTCTTC. The whole variable domain, remainder taken from reference TRBV14 and TRBJ2-1, is EAGVTQFPSHSVIEKGQTVTLRCDPISGHDNLYWYRRVMGKEIKFLLHFVKESKQDESGMPNNRFLAERTGGTYSTLKVQPAELEDSGVYFCASSPPGLGKSREQFFGPGTRLTVL.

In DNA form, the CDR3 reads TGTGCCAGCAACCCTGCTAACTACGAGCAGTACTTC. This codes for CASNPANYEQYF. V is TRBV21-1 and J is TRBJ2-7; the D call in the table, TRBD1, was not verified against the DNA. TRBV21-1 represents a pseudogene. The length of the CDR3 is 12 residues.

The V and J genes are TRBV15 and TRBJ2-6; D uncertain. The germline gives CDR1 LNHNV, CDR2 YYDKDF (reference sequence). CDR3 length equals 18 residues. Trimming removed 3 bases from V and 0 bases from J, with 15 bases in between. CDR3 sequence: CATSRALAAFSGANVLTF. DNA for the CDR3: TGTGCCACCAGCAGGGCTCTGGCAGCTTTCTCTGGGGCCAACGTCCTGACTTTC.

This clonotype showed up just a few times. This rearrangement joins TRBV2 to TRBJ2-3; D is unclear. Germline V gives CDR1 SNHLY, CDR2 FYNNEI. Trimming took off 2 bases at V and 5 bases at J, with 11 bases between the two ends. CDR3 length: 14 amino acids. The CDR3 DNA sequence: TGTGCCAGCAGTGAAAGGTCTAGGCAAGATACGCAGTATTTT. This encodes CASSERSRQDTQYF.

This clonotype was counted ten times or more. The rearrangement uses TRBV29-1 and TRBJ2-3, with 10 bases fitting TRBD1. Per germline, CDR1 SQVTM and CDR2 ANQGSEA. V was clipped by 5 bases and J by 2 bases; unmatched bases: 7. The CDR3 runs 15 residues. The CDR3 region has the DNA TGCAGCGTTCCGCGGACAGGGGGTTACACAGATACGCAGTATTTT. Translated, it gives CSVPRTGGYTDTQYF.

This clonotype has only a few counts. The chain links TRBV7-2 to TRBJ2-7; 9 bases align to TRBD2. Germline trimming cut 7 bases from V and 5 bases from J; bases unmatched to any gene: 6. This CDR3 is built from 13 residues. CDR1 is SGHTA and CDR2 is FQGNSA in the germline V gene. The CDR3 region has the DNA TGTGCCAGCACGCGGGGGGGCCTGAACGAGCAGTACTTC. Its protein product is CASTRGGLNEQYF.

This chain connects TRBV4-1 to TRBJ2-3; D remains ambiguous. Germline CDR1 and CDR2: MGHRA and YSYEKL. V dropped 2 bases and J dropped 6 bases, with 9 bases sitting between them. The CDR3 sequence is 13 residues long. The CDR3 protein is CASSQNWADTQYF. The DNA of the CDR3 is TGCGCCAGCAGCCAAAATTGGGCGGATACGCAGTATTTT.

The gene calls are TRBV12-3 or TRBV12-4 and TRBJ2-1; tentative D call: TRBD1 (5 bases). CDR3 size: 12 residues. V was pared by 8 bases and J by 7 bases, with 12 bases between. The CDR3 loop reads CASGAAGNEQFF. The CDR3 DNA follows: TGTGCCAGCGGGGCGGCCGGGAATGAGCAGTTCTTC.

The chain couples TRBV20-1 to TRBJ2-5, with D perhaps TRBD1 or TRBD2 (5 bases each). Trimming cost V 3 bases and J 1 base, with 9 bases left between them. Germline-derived CDR1 and CDR2 are DFQATT and SNEGSKA (reference sequence). CDR3 size: 13 residues. The CDR3 reads CSARWGFQETQYF. The CDR3 DNA reads TGCAGTGCTAGGTGGGGGTTCCAAGAGACCCAGTACTTC.